This T cell receptor (beta chain) originates from a study of spatial heterogeneity in lung cancer. This clonotype was seen repeatedly, ten times or more. Time point given: blood at routine non-recurrence follow-up after resection. The study sequenced unsorted whole RNA from tumor, nontumor lung or frozen PBMC. Each molecule of TCR cDNA was tagged with one unique molecular identifier. MiXCR was run by TCRdb on the 5' RACE reads, yielding one entry per CDR3 protein. The data hold about 70,000 distinct CDR3 sequences, with around 9.3% observed a single time. The CDR3 extends over 18 amino acids. CDR1 and CDR2 (germline): SEHNR, FQNEAQ (reference sequence). V lost 6 bases, J lost 1 base, and 12 bases stayed unmatched.

Material: PBMCs, obtained at follow-up. The clonotype originates from a female donor with early-stage non-small cell lung cancer. The chain uses TRBV7-9 and TRBJ2-3; 11 nucleotides line up with TRBD2. The CDR3 loop reads CASRQKPSGRRRTDTQYF. The CDR3 DNA follows: TGTGCCAGCAGGCAAAAGCCTAGCGGGAGGCGACGCACAGATACGCAGTATTTT.